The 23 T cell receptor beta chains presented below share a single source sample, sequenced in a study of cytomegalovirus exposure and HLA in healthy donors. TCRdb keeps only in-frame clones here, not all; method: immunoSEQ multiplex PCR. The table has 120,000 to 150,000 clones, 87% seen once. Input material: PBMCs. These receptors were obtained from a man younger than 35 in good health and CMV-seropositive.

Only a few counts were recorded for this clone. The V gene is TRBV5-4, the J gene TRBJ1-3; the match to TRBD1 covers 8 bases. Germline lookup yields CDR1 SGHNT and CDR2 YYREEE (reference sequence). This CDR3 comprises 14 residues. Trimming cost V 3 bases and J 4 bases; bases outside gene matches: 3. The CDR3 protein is CASSWTGRGNTIYF. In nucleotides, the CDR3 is TGTGCCAGCAGCTGGACAGGGAGGGGAAACACCATATATTTT.

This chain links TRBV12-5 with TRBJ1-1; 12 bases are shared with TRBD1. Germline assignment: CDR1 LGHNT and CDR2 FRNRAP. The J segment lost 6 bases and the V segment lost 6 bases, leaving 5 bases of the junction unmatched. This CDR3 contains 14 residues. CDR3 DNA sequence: TGTGCTAGTGGGGGACAGGGGGCAGGTGCTGAAGCTTTCTTT. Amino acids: CASGGQGAGAEAFF. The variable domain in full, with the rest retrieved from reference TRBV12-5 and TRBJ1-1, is DARVTQTPRHKVTEMGQEVTMRCQPILGHNTVFWYRQTMMQGLELLAYFRNRAPLDDSGMPKDRFSAEMPDATLATLKIQPSEPRDSAVYFCASGGQGAGAEAFFGQGTRLTVV.

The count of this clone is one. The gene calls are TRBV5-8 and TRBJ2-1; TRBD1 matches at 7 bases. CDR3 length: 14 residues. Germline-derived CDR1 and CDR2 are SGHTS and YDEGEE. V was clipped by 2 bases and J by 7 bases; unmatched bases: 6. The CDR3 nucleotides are TGTGCCAGCAGCTTCCCCAGGGGGTGGAATGAGCAGTTCTTC. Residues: CASSFPRGWNEQFF.

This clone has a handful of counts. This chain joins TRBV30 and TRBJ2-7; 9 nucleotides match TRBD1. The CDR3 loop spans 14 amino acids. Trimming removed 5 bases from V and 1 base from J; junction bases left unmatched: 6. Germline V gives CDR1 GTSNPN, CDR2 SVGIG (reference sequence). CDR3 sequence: CAWGRTGASYEQYF. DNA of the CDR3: TGTGCCTGGGGCAGGACAGGGGCTTCCTACGAGCAGTACTTC. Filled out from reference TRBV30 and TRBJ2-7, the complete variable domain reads SQTIHQWPATLVQPVGSPLSLECTVEGTSNPNLYWYRQAAGRGLQLLFYSVGIGQISSEVPQNLSASRPQDRQFILSSKKLLLSDSGFYLCAWGRTGASYEQYFGPGTRLTVT.

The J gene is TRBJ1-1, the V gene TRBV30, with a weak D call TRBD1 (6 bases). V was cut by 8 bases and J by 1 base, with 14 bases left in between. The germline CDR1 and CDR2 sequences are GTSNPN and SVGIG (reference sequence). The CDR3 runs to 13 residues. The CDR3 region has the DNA TGTGCCGGGCAACCGGGACAGAACACTGAAGCTTTCTTT. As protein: CAGQPGQNTEAFF.

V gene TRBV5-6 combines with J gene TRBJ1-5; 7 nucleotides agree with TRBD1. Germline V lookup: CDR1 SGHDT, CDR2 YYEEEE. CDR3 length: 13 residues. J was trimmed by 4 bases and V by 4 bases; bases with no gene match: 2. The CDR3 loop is CASSQQGNQPQHF. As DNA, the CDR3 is TGTGCCAGCAGCCAACAGGGGAATCAGCCCCAGCATTTT.

CDR3 in DNA: TGCGCCAGCAGCTTGGGGCAGGGTCTAGATTCACCCCTCCACTTT. Translation: CASSLGQGLDSPLHF. This chain links TRBV5-1 with TRBJ1-6, with a possible D match to TRBD1 (5 bases). The CDR3 loop spans 15 amino acids. Per germline, CDR1 SGHRS and CDR2 YFSETQ. The ends were cut back, 0 bases at V and 8 bases at J, with 12 bases in the middle. Together with reference TRBV5-1 and TRBJ1-6, the CDR3 gives the full variable domain: KAGVTQTPRYLIKTRGQQVTLSCSPISGHRSVSWYQQTPGQGLQFLFEYFSETQRNKGNFPGRFSGRQFSNSRSEMNVSTLELGDSALYLCASSLGQGLDSPLHFGNGTRLTVT.

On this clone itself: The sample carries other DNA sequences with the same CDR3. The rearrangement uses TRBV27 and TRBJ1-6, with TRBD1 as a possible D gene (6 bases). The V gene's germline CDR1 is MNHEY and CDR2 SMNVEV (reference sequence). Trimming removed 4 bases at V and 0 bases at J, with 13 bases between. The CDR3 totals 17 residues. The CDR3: CASSSPDRSSYNSPLHF. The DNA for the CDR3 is TGTGCCAGCAGTTCCCCTGACAGGAGCTCCTATAATTCACCCCTCCACTTT.

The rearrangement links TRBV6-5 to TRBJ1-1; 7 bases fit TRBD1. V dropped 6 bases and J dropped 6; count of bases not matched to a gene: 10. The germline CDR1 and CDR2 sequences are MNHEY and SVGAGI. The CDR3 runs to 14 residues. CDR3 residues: CASRARGRGPEAFF. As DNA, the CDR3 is TGTGCCAGCAGGGCTAGGGGGCGCGGGCCTGAAGCTTTCTTT.

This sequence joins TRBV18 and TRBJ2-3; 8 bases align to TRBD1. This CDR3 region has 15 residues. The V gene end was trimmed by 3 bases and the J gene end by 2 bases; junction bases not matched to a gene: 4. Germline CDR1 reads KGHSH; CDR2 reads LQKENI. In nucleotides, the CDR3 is TGTGCCAGCTCACCGCGACAGGGGACCACAGATACGCAGTATTTT. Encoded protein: CASSPRQGTTDTQYF.

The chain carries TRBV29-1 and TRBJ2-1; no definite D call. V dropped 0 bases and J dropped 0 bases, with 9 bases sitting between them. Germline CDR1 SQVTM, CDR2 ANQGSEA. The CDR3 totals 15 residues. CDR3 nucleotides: TGCAGCGTTGAAGATCGGCACAGCTCCTACAATGAGCAGTTCTTC. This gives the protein CSVEDRHSSYNEQFF.

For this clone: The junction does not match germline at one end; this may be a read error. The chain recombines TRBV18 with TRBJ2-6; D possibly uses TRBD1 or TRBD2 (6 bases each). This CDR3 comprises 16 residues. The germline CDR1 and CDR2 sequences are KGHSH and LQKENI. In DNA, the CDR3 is TGTGCCAGCTCCCCACGGGGGCTTTCTGGGGCCAACGTCCTGACTTTC. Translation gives CASSPRGLSGANVLTF.

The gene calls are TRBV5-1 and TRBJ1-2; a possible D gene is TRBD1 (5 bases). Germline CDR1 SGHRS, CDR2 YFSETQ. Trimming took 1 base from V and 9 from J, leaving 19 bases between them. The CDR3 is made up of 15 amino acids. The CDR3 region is CASSLTAGQIPSYTF. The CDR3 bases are TGCGCCAGCAGCTTGACGGCAGGGCAAATACCGAGCTACACCTTC.

CDR3 amino acids: CASSLSRGAVTEAFF. In DNA form, the CDR3 reads TGTGCCAGCAGCTTAAGTCGGGGGGCAGTCACTGAAGCTTTCTTT. The chain links TRBV7-3 to TRBJ1-1; maybe TRBD1 (6 bases). CDR3 length: 15 residues. Trimming left V 1 base short and J 4 bases short, with 13 bases between. Germline values: CDR1 SGHTA, CDR2 FQGTGA.

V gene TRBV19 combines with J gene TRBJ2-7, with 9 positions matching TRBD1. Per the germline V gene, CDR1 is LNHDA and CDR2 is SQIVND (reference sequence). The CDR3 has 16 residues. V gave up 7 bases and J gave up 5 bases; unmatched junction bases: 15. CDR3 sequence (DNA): TGTGCCAGTACCCAAAGGGCGGGACAGGGCGGTCACGAGCAGTACTTC. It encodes CASTQRAGQGGHEQYF.

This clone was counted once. Here the CDR3 reads CASSAFQAYEQYF. CDR3 DNA: TGTGCCAGCAGTGCCTTCCAGGCCTACGAGCAGTACTTC. The V and J genes are TRBV25-1 and TRBJ2-7; D is ambiguous. V was clipped by 4 bases and J by 2 bases, with 9 bases between them. Per the germline V gene, CDR1 is MGHDK and CDR2 is SYGVNS. The CDR3 has 13 residues.

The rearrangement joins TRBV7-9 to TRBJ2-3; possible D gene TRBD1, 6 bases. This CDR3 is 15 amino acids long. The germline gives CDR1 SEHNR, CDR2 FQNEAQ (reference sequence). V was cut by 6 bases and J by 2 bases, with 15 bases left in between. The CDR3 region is CASSYRVPDTDTQYF. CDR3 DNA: TGTGCCAGCAGTTACAGGGTTCCAGACACAGATACGCAGTATTTT.

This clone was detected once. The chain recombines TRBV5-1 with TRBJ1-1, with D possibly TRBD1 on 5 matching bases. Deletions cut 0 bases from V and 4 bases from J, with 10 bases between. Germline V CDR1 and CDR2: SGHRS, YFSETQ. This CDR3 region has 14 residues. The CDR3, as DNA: TGCGCCAGCAGCTTGGCGGGGGAAGTCACTGAAGCTTTCTTT. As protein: CASSLAGEVTEAFF.

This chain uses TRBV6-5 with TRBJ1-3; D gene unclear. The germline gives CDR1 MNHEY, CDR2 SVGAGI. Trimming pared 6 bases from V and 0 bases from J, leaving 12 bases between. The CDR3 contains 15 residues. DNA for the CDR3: TGTGCCAGCAGCCGGGAACAACTCTCTGGAAACACCATATATTTT. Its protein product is CASSREQLSGNTIYF.

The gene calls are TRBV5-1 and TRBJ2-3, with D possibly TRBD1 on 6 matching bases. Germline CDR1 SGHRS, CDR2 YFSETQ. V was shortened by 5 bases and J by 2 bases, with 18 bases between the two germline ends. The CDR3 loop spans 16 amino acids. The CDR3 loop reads CASSRVRAGDTDTQYF. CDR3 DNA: TGCGCCAGCAGTCGGGTCCGCGCAGGGGACACAGATACGCAGTATTTT.

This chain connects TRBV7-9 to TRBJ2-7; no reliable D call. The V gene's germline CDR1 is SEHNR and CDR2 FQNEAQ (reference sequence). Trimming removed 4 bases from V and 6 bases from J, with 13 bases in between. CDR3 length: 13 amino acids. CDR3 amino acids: CASSYGTDGEQYF. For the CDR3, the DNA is TGTGCCAGCAGCTACGGAACAGACGGCGAGCAGTACTTC.

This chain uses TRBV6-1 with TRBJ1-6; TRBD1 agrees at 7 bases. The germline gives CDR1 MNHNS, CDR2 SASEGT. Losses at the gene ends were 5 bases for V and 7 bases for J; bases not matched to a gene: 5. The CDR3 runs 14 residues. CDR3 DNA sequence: TGTGCCAGCAGTCGGGACAGCACAAATTCACCCCTCCACTTT. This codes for CASSRDSTNSPLHF.

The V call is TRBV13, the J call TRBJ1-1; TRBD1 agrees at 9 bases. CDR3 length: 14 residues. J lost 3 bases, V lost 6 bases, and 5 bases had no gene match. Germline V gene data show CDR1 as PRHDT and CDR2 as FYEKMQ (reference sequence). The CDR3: CASRKQGADTEAFF. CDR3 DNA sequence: TGTGCCAGCAGAAAACAGGGGGCCGACACTGAAGCTTTCTTT.